This entry lists 6 T cell receptor beta chains sequenced from one sample in a study of T cell responses to AZD1222 COVID-19 vaccine. Assay: immunoSEQ multiplex PCR; the TCRdb copy retains only in-frame clones and omits some. The data show about 270,000 clones, roughly 93% seen once. This specimen was peripheral blood, taken 28 days after the second AZD1222 dose. The origin of the receptors is an adult who received the AZD1222 COVID-19 vaccine.

The chain combines TRBV2 with TRBJ2-2; D gene ambiguous. The CDR3 is 13 residues long. The ends were cut back, 1 base at V and 7 bases at J, with 7 bases in the middle. CDR1 is SNHLY and CDR2 is FYNNEI in the germline V gene. CDR3 loop: CASSEVDGGELFF. DNA of the CDR3: TGTGCCAGCAGTGAAGTGGACGGCGGGGAGCTGTTTTTT. The full variable domain, with the rest looked up from reference TRBV2 and TRBJ2-2, is EPEVTQTPSHQVTQMGQEVILRCVPISNHLYFYWYRQILGQKVEFLVSFYNNEISEKSEIFDDQFSVERPDGSNFTLKIRSTKLEDSAMYFCASSEVDGGELFFGEGSRLTVL.

The chain employs TRBV28 and TRBJ2-7; 8 bases map to TRBD2. The CDR3 sequence is 14 residues long. Germline CDR1 reads MDHEN; CDR2 reads SYDVKM. V gave up 7 bases and J gave up 7 bases; unmatched junction bases: 12. CDR3 amino acids: CASIPSGGPWEQYF. The CDR3 nucleotides read TGTGCCAGCATCCCCTCGGGAGGGCCGTGGGAGCAGTACTTC.

V gene TRBV11-1 combines with J gene TRBJ2-7, with D unclear. Germline CDR1 reads SGHAT; CDR2 reads FQDESV (reference sequence). The CDR3 contains 13 residues. The germline V and J ends were trimmed by 5 bases and 4 bases, with 12 bases remaining between them. CDR3 coding DNA: TGTGCCAGCAGCCCAGGTCCCACTTACGAGCAGTACTTC. This encodes CASSPGPTYEQYF.

The chain carries TRBV6-5 and TRBJ2-1; D is unclear. The ends were cut back, 6 bases at V and 7 bases at J, with 10 bases in the middle. Germline values: CDR1 MNHEY, CDR2 SVGAGI. The CDR3 is made up of 12 amino acids. The CDR3 sequence: CASRRNGNEQFF. CDR3 coding DNA: TGTGCCAGCAGACGAAACGGGAATGAGCAGTTCTTC.

Here the CDR3 DNA reads TGTGCCAGCAGCGTAGGACAGGGGGGGGAGACCCAGTACTTC. Protein: CASSVGQGGETQYF. The chain is built from TRBV9 and TRBJ2-5, with 9 bases fitting TRBD1. The CDR3 consists of 14 residues. The V and J ends lost 0 bases and 5 bases, in that order; junction bases with no gene match: 2. Germline CDR1 SGDLS, CDR2 YYNGEE. Using reference TRBV9 and TRBJ2-5 for the parts outside the CDR3, the full variable domain is DSGVTQTPKHLITATGQRVTLRCSPRSGDLSVYWYQQSLDQGLQFLIQYYNGEERAKGNILERFSAQQFPDLHSELNLSSLELGDSALYFCASSVGQGGETQYFGPGTRLLVL.

The chain is built from TRBV6-6 and TRBJ2-4; 8 nucleotides agree with TRBD1. J lost 9 bases, V lost 6 bases, and 7 bases had no gene match. The CDR3 spans 13 residues. CDR1 is MNHNY and CDR2 is SVGAGI in the germline V gene (reference sequence). For the CDR3, the DNA is TGTGCCAGCAGGAATGGACAGGGAGGCATTCAGTACTTC. This gives the protein CASRNGQGGIQYF.